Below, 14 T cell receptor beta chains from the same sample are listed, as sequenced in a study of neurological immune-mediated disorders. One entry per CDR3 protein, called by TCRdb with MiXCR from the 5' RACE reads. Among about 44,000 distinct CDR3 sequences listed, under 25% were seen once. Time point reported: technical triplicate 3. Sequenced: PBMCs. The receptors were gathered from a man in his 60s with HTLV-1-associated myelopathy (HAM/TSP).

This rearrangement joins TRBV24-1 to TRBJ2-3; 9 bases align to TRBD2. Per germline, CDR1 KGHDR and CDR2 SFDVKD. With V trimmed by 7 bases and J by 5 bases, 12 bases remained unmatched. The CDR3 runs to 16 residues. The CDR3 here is CATSPGTSKYGDTQYF. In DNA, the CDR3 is TGTGCCACCAGCCCCGGGACTAGCAAGTATGGAGATACGCAGTATTTT.

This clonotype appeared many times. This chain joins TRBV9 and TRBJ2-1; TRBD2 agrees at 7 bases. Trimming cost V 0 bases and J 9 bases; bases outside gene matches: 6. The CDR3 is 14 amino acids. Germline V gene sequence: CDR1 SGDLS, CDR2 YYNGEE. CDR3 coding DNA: TGTGCCAGCAGCGTAGTCGCGGGAGAGGTTGAGCAGTTCTTC. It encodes CASSVVAGEVEQFF.

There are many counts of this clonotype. CDR3 nucleotide sequence: TGTGCCAGCGGTGTCCCGAACACTGAAGCTTTCTTT. This codes for CASGVPNTEAFF. The chain links TRBV28 to TRBJ1-1; D not certain. The CDR3 has 12 amino acids. The V gene lost 8 bases and the J gene lost 1 base, with 8 bases spanning the gap. In germline, CDR1 is MDHEN, CDR2 SYDVKM.

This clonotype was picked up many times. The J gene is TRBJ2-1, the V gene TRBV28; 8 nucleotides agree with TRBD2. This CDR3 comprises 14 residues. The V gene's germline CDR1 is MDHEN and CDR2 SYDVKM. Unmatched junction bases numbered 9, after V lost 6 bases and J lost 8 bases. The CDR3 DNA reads TGTGCCAGCAGACCACGGGGGGGGGTGCATGAGCAGTTCTTC. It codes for CASRPRGGVHEQFF. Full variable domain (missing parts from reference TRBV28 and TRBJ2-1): DVKVTQSSRYLVKRTGEKVFLECVQDMDHENMFWYRQDPGLGLRLIYFSYDVKMKEKGDIPEGYSVSREKKERFSLILESASTNQTSMYLCASRPRGGVHEQFFGPGTRLTVL.

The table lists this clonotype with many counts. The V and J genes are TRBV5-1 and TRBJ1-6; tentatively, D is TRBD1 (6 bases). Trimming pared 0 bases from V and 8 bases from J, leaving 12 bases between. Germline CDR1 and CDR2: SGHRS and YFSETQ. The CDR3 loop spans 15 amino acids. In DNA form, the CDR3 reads TGCGCCAGCAGCTTGGCTGAGGGGGGGCATTCACCCCTCCACTTT. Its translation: CASSLAEGGHSPLHF.

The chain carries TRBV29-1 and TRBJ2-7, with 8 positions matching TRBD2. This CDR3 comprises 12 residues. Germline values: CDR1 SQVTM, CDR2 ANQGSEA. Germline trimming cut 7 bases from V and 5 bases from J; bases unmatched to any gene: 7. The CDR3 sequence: CSASQRENEQYF. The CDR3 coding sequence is TGCAGCGCCTCGCAGCGGGAGAACGAGCAGTACTTC.

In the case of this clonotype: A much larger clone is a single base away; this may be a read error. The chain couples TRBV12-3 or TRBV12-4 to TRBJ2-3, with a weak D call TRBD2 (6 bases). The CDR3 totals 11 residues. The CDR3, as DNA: TGTGCCAACAGTTCGGGAGCTCCGCAGTATTTT. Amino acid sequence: CANSSGAPQYF.

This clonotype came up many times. The CDR3 loop is CASSLGTGSASGYTF. CDR3 bases: TGTGCCAGCAGCTTGGGGACAGGTTCTGCCTCTGGCTACACCTTC. The V gene is TRBV5-5, the J gene TRBJ1-2, with 7 nucleotides matching TRBD1. This CDR3 is built from 15 residues. The V and J ends lost 0 bases and 7 bases, in that order; junction bases with no gene match: 9. The germline gives CDR1 SGHKS, CDR2 YYEKEE (reference sequence).

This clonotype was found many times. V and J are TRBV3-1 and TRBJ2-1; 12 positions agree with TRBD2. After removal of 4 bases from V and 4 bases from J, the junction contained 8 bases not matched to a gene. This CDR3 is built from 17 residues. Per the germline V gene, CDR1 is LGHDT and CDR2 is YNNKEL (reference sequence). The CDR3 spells CASSPRTSGMEYNEQFF. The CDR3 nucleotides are TGTGCCAGCAGCCCCCGGACTAGCGGGATGGAATACAATGAGCAGTTCTTC.

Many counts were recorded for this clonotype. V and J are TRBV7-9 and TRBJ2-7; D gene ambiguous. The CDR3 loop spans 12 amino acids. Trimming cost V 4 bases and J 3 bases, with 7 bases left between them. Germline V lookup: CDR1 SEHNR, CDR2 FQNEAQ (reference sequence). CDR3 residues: CASSSLIYEQYF. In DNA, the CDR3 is TGTGCCAGCAGCTCCCTGATCTACGAGCAGTACTTC.

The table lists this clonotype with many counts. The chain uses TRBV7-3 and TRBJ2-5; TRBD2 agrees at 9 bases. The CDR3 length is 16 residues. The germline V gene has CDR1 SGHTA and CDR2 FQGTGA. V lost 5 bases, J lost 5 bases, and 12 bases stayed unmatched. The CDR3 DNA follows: TGTGCCAGCAGCCCCGGGGTAGCGGGAGAGGGGGAGACCCAGTACTTC. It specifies CASSPGVAGEGETQYF.

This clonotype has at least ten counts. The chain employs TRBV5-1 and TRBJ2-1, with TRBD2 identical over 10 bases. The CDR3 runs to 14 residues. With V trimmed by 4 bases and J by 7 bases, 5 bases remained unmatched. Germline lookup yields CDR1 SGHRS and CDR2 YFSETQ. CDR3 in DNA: TGCGCCAGCAGCCGCCTAGCGGGAGAGAATGAGCAGTTCTTC. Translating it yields CASSRLAGENEQFF.

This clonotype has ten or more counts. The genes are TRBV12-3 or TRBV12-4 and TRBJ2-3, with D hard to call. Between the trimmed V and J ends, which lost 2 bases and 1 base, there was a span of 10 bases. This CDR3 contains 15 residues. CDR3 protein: CASSLSPTRTDTQYF. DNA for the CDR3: TGTGCCAGCAGTTTATCCCCTACTCGCACAGATACGCAGTATTTT.

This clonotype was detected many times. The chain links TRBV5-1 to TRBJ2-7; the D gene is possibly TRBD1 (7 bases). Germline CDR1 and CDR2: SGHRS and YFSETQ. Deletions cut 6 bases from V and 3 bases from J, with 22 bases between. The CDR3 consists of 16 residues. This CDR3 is CASNAGNGGGVYEQYF. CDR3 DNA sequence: TGCGCCAGCAACGCAGGAAACGGAGGGGGCGTCTACGAGCAGTACTTC.